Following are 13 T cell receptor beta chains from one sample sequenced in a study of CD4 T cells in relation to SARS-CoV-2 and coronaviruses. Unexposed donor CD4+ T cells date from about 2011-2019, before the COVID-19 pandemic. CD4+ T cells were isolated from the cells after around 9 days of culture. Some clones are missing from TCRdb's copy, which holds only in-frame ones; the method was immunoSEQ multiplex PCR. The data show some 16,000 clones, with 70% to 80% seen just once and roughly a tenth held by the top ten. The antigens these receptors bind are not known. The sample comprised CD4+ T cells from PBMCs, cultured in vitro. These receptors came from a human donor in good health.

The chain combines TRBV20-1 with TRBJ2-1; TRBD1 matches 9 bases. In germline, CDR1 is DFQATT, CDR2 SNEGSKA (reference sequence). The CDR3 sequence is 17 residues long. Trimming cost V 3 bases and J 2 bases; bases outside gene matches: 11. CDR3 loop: CSASIGQGSFTYNEQFF. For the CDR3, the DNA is TGCAGTGCTAGTATCGGACAGGGGTCTTTCACCTACAATGAGCAGTTCTTC.

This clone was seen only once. The CDR3 is CASSQDDSYGYTF. The CDR3, as DNA: TGTGCCAGCAGCCAAGATGATTCCTATGGCTACACCTTC. The chain recombines TRBV3-1 (or the pseudogene TRBV3-2) with TRBJ1-2; D is unresolved. The V end lost 0 bases, the J end lost 4 bases, and 6 bases lay between the germline ends. The germline CDR1 and CDR2 sequences are LGHDT and YNNKEL (reference sequence). CDR3 size: 13 residues.

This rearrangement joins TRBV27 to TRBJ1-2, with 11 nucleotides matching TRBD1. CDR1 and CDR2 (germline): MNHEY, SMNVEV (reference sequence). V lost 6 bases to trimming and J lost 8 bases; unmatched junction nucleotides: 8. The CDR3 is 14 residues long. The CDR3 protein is CASSSGQGARGYTF. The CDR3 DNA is TGTGCCAGCAGCAGCGGACAGGGGGCGAGGGGCTACACCTTC.

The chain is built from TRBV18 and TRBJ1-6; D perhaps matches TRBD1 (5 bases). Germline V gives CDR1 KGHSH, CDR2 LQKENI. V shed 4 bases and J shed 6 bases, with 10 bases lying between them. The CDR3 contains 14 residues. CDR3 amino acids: CASSLDQGNSPLHF. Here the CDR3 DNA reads TGTGCCAGCTCACTAGACCAGGGTAATTCACCCCTCCACTTT.

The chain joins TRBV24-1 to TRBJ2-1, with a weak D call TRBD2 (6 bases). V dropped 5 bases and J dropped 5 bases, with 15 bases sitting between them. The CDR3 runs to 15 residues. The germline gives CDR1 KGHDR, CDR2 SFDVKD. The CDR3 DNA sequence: TGTGCCACCAGTGTGGGCGGGAAAGGGCACAATGAGCAGTTCTTC. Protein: CATSVGGKGHNEQFF.

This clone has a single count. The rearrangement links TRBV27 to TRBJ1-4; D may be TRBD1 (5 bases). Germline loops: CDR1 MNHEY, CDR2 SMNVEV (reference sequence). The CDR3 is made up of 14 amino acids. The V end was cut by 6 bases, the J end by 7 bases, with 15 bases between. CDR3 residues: CASRSPGRSEKLFF. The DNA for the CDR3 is TGTGCCAGCAGGTCCCCGGGGCGGAGTGAAAAACTGTTTTTT. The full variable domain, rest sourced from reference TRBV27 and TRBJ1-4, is EAQVTQNPRYLITVTGKKLTVTCSQNMNHEYMSWYRQDPGLGLRQIYYSMNVEVTDKGDVPEGYKVSRKEKRNFPLILESPSPNQTSLYFCASRSPGRSEKLFFGSGTQLSVL.

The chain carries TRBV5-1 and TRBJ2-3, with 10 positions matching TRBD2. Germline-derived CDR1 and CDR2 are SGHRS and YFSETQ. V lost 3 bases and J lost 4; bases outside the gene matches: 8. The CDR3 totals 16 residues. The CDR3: CASSSLRAGGADTQYF. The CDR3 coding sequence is TGCGCCAGCAGCTCCCTTCGAGCGGGAGGGGCAGATACGCAGTATTTT. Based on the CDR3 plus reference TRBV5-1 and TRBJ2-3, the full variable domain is KAGVTQTPRYLIKTRGQQVTLSCSPISGHRSVSWYQQTPGQGLQFLFEYFSETQRNKGNFPGRFSGRQFSNSRSEMNVSTLELGDSALYLCASSSLRAGGADTQYFGPGTRLTVL.

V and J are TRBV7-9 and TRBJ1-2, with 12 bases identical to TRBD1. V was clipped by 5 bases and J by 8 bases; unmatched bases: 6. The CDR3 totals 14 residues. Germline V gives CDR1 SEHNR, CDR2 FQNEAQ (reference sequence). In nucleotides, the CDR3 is TGTGCCAGCAGCCCGGGACAGGGGGCGCGGGGCTACACCTTC. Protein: CASSPGQGARGYTF.

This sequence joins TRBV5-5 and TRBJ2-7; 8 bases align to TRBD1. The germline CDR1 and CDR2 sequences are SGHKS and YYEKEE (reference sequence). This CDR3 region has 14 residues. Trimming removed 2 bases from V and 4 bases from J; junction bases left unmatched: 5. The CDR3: CASSFRTGWYEQYF. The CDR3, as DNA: TGTGCCAGCAGCTTCCGGACAGGGTGGTACGAGCAGTACTTC.

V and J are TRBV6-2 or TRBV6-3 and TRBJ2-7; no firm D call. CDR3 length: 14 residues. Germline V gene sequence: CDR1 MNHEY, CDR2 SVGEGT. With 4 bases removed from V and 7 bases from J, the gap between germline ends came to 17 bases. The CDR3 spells CASSSQIPLGEQYF. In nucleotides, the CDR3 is TGTGCCAGCAGTTCCCAAATTCCTCTGGGAGAGCAGTACTTC.

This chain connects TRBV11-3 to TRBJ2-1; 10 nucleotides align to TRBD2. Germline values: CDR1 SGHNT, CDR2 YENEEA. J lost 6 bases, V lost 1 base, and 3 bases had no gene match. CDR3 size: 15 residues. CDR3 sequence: CASSLAAGGPNEQFF. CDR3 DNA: TGTGCCAGCAGCTTAGCAGCGGGAGGGCCCAATGAGCAGTTCTTC.

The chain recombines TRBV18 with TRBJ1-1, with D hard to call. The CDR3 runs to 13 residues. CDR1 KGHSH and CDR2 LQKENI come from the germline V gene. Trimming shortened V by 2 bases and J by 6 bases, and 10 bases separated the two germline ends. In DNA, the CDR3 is TGTGCCAGCTCACCAGGTGAATTCCCTGAAGCTTTCTTT. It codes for CASSPGEFPEAFF.

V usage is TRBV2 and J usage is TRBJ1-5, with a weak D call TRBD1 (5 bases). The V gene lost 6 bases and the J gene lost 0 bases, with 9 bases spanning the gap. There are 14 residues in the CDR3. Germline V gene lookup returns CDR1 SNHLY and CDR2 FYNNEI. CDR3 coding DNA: TGTGCCAGCAGCGGGGACGGTAGCAATCAGCCCCAGCATTTT. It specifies CASSGDGSNQPQHF.